This record concerns one T cell receptor beta chain sequence. CDR3 length: 13 amino acids. After removal of 3 bases from V and 5 bases from J, the junction contained 5 bases not matched to a gene. Germline V lookup: CDR1 GTSNPN, CDR2 SVGIG (reference sequence). The data were taken from a study of blood T cell repertoires in COVID-19. Study summary: Researchers got acute and convalescent COVID-19 samples from the United States, Italy and Spain. Nucleic acid was either cDNA or gDNA, and it came from T cells, B-cell-depleted T cells, or PBMCs.

Per the original methods: For nucleated cells, counts were estimated from reference gene primer amplification. The protocol was immunoSEQ multiplex PCR, while the TCRdb copy is restricted to in-frame clones and leaves out a portion. V, J and clone size are taken as reported in that table, and D and trimming were inferred from the DNA itself. The table shows about 170,000 clones, with around 90% occurring only once. The source of this sequence is a man aged 45-65 years who had recovered from COVID-19. The sample was peripheral blood. This chain links TRBV30 with TRBJ2-5, with 8 bases identical to TRBD1. The CDR3 DNA sequence: TGTGCCTGGAGGCAGGGGGCACGCGAGACCCAGTACTTC. Amino acid sequence: CAWRQGARETQYF.